This entry describes one T cell receptor beta chain. This specimen comes from a study of shared clonotypes between healthy human individuals. Study background: Used for every donor were three CD4 naive, three CD4 memory, two CD8 naive and one CD8 memory plate.

TCRdb's copy holds only in-frame clones and misses some; the assay was immunoSEQ multiplex PCR. The table records 2 million to 2.5 million clones, over 90% of them present only once. Germline V gene data show CDR1 as SGHNT and CDR2 as YYREEE (reference sequence). V lost 1 base, J lost 3 bases, and 4 bases stayed unmatched. This CDR3 is built from 15 residues. The TCR sequence derives from a man aged 18 to 35 in good health. Some clones in this sample may be carry-over from other donors' samples. The sample consisted of naive CD4+ T cells from PBMCs. Subset of the sample: CD45RA+ positively selected. The V call is TRBV5-4, the J call TRBJ2-7; 10 bases line up with TRBD2. The CDR3 protein is CASSLRAGGHYEQYF. The DNA of the CDR3 is TGTGCCAGCAGCTTGAGAGCGGGAGGGCACTACGAGCAGTACTTC.